This TCR beta chain was identified during a study of shared clonotypes between healthy human individuals. Study-level results: Deeper or shallower sequencing was expected to change how clonotypes are shared among donors.

Concerning this clone: What it binds is not known. The same CDR3 arises from other DNA sequences in this sample as well.

Sequenced by immunoSEQ multiplex PCR; TCRdb stores in-frame clones only, minus some. This sample has approximately 2,200,000 clones; approximately 94% occur once, and the top ten carry roughly 1.7%. The CDR3 covers 13 residues. Trimming removed 2 bases from V and 4 bases from J, with 7 bases in between. Germline V CDR1 and CDR2: SNHLY, FYNNEI. CD45RO-negative, CCR7-positively selected cells formed the naive CD8 fraction, excluding terminally differentiated effector memory CD45RA+ cells. Sequencing was done on a sample of naive CD8+ T cells from PBMCs. The chain links TRBV2 to TRBJ2-3; D is tentatively TRBD1 or TRBD2 (6 bases each). This receptor was identified in a man aged 18 to 30 in good health. Some clones in this sample may be carry-over from other donors' samples. CDR3 sequence: CASSERGPDTQYF. DNA for the CDR3: TGTGCCAGCAGTGAACGGGGGCCAGATACGCAGTATTTT.